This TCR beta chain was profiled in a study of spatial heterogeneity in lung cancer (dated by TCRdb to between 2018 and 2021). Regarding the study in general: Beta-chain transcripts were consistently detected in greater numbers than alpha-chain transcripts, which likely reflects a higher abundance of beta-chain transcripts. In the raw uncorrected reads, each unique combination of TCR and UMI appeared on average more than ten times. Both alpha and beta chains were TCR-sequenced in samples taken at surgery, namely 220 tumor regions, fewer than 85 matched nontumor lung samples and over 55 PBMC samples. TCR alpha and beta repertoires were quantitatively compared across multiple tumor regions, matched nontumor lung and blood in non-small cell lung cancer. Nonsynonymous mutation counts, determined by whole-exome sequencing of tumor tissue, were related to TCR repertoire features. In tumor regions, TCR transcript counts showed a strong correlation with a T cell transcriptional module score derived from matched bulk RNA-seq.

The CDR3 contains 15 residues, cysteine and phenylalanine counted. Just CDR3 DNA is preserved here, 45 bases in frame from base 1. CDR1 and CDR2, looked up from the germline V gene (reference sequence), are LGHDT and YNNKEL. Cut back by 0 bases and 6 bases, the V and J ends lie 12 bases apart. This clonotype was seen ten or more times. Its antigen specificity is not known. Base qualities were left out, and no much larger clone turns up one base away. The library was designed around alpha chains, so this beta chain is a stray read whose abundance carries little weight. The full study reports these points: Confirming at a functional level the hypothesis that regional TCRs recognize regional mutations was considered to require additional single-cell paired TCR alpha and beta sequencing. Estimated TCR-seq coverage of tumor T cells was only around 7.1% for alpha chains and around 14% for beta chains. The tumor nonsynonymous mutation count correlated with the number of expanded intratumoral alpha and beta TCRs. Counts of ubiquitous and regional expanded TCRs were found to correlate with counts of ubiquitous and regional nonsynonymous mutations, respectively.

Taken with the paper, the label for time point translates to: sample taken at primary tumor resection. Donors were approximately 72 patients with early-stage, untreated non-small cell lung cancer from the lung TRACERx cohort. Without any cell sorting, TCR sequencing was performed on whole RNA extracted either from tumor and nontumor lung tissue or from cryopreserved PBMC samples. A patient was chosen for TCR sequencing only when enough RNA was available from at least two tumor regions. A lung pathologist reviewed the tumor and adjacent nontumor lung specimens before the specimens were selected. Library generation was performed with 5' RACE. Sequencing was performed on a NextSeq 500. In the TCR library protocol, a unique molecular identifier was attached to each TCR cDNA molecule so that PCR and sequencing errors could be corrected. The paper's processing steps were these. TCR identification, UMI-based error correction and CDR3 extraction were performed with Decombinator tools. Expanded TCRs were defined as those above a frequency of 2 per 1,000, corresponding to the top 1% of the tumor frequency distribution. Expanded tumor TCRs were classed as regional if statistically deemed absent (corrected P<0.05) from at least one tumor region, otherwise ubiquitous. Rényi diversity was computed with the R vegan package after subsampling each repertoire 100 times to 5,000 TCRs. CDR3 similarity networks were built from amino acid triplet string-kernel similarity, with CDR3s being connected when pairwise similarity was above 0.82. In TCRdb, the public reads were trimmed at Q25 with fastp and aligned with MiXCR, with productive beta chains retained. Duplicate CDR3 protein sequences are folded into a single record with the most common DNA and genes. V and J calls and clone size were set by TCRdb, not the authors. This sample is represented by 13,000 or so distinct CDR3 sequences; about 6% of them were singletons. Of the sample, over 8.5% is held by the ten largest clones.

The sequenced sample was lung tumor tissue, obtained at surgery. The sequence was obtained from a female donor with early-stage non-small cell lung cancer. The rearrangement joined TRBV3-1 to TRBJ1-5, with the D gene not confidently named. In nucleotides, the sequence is TGTGCCAGCAGCCAAGAAGGGCGGGTGGGTCAGCCCCAGCATTTT. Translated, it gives CASSQEGRVGQPQHF.